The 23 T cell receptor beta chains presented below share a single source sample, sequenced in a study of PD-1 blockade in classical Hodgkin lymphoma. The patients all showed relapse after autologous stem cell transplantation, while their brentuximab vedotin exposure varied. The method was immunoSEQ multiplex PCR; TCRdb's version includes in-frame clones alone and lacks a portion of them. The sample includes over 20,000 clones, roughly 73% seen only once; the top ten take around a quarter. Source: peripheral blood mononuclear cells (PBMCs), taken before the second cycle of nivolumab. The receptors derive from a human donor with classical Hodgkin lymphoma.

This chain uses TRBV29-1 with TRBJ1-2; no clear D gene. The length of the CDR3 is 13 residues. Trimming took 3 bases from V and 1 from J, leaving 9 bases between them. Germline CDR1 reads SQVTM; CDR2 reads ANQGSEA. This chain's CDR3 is CSVDWAVNYGYTF. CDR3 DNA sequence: TGCAGCGTTGACTGGGCAGTTAACTATGGCTACACCTTC.

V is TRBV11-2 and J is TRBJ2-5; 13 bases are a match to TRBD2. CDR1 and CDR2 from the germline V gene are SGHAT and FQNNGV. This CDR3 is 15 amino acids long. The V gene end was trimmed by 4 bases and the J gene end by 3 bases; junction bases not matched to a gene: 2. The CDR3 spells CASSYGLAGEETQYF. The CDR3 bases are TGTGCCAGCAGCTATGGACTAGCGGGAGAAGAGACCCAGTACTTC.

In DNA form, the CDR3 reads TGCGCCAGCAGCTTGACCCCGACGGGACGAGGATCTCAAGAGACCCAGTACTTC. Translating it yields CASSLTPTGRGSQETQYF. This chain connects TRBV5-1 to TRBJ2-5; TRBD1 or TRBD2 may be the D gene (5 bases each). Germline V CDR1 and CDR2: SGHRS, YFSETQ. The V gene lost 1 base and the J gene lost 2 bases, with 21 bases spanning the gap. The CDR3 covers 18 residues.

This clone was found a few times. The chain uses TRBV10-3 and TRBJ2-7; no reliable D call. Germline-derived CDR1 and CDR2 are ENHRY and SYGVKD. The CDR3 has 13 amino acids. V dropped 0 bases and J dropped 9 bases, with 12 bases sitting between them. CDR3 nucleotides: TGTGCCATCAGTGAGTCTTCCGACGGCGGGCAGTACTTC. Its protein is CAISESSDGGQYF.

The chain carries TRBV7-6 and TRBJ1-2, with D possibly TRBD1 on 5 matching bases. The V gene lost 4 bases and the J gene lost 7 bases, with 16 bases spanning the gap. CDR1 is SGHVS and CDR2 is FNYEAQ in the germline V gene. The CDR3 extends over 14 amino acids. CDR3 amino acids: CASSSGPTTGGYTF. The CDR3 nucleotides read TGTGCCAGCAGCTCGGGACCGACTACAGGTGGCTACACCTTC.

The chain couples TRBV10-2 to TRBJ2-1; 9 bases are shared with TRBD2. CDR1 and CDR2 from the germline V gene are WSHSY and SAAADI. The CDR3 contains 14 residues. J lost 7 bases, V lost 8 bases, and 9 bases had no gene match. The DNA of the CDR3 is TGCGCCAGCTGGGTGGGTAGCGGGAGTAATGAGCAGTTCTTC. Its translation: CASWVGSGSNEQFF.

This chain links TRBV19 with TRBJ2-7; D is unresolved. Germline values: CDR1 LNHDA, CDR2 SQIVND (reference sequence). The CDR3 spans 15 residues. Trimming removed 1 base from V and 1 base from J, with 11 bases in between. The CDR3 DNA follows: TGTGCCAGTAGTATAGCGCCAGGCGCATCCTACGAGCAGTACTTC. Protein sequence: CASSIAPGASYEQYF.

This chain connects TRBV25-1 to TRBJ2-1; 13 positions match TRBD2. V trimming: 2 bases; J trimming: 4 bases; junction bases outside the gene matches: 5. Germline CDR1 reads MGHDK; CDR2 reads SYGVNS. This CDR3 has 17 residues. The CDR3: CASSEEWGLAGYNEQFF. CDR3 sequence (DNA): TGTGCCAGCAGTGAAGAGTGGGGACTAGCGGGATACAATGAGCAGTTCTTC.

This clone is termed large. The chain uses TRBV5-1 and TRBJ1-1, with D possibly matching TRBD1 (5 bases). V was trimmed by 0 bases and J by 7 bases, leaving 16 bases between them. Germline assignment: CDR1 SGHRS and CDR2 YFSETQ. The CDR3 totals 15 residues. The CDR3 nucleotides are TGCGCCAGCAGCTTGGACAGGAATAACATAGGTGAAGCTTTCTTT. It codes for CASSLDRNNIGEAFF. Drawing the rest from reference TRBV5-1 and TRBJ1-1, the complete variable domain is KAGVTQTPRYLIKTRGQQVTLSCSPISGHRSVSWYQQTPGQGLQFLFEYFSETQRNKGNFPGRFSGRQFSNSRSEMNVSTLELGDSALYLCASSLDRNNIGEAFFGQGTRLTVV.

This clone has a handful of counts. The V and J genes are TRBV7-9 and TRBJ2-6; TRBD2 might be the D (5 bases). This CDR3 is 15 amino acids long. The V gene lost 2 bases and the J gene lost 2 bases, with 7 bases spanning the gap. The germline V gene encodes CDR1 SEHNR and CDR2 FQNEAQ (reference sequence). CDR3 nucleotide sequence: TGTGCCAGCAGCTTACGGGGAGCTGGGGCCAACGTCCTGACTTTC. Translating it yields CASSLRGAGANVLTF.

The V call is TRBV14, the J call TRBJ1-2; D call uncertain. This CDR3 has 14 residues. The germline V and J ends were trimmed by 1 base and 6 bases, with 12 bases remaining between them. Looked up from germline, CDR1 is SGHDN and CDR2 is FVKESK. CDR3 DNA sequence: TGTGCCAGCAGCCAAGCCGGGAGGACCGATGGCTACACCTTC. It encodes CASSQAGRTDGYTF.

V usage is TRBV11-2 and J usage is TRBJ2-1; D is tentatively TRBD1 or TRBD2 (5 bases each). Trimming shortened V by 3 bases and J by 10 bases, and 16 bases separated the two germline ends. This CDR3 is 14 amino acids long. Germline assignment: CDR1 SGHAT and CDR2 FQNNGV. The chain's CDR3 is CASSFPPGRGEQFF. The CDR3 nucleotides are TGTGCCAGCAGCTTTCCTCCGGGACGGGGAGAGCAGTTCTTC.

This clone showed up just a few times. The CDR3 loop reads CASSLVLTSGYTYEQYF. The CDR3 DNA is TGTGCCAGCAGCTTAGTTTTGACTAGCGGGTATACGTACGAGCAGTACTTC. The chain recombines TRBV7-9 with TRBJ2-7; 10 nucleotides align to TRBD2. CDR1 SEHNR and CDR2 FQNEAQ come from the germline V gene (reference sequence). Losses at the gene ends were 1 base for V and 4 bases for J; bases not matched to a gene: 10. The CDR3 is 17 amino acids.

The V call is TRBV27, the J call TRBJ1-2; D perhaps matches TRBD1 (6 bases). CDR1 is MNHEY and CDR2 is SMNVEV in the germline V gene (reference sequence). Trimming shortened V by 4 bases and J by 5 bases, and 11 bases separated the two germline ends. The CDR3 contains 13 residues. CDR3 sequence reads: CASSSRGWYGYTF. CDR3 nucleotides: TGTGCCAGCAGTTCCAGGGGTTGGTATGGCTACACCTTC.

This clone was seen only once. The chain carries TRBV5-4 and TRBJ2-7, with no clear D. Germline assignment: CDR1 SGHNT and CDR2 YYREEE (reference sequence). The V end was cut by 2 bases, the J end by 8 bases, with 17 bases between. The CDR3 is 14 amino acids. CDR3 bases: TGTGCCAGCAGCTTCCCAAGCGAGCTTACGAAGCAGTACTTC. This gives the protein CASSFPSELTKQYF. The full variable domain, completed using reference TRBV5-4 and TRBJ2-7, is ETGVTQSPTHLIKTRGQQVTLRCSSQSGHNTVSWYQQALGQGPQFIFQYYREEENGRGNFPPRFSGLQFPNYSSELNVNALELDDSALYLCASSFPSELTKQYFGPGTRLTVT.

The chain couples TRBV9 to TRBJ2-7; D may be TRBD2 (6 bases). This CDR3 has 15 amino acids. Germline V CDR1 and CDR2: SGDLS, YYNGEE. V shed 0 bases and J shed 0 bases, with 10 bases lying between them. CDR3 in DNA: TGTGCCAGCAGCGTAGGGGACTTCCCCTCCTACGAGCAGTACTTC. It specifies CASSVGDFPSYEQYF.

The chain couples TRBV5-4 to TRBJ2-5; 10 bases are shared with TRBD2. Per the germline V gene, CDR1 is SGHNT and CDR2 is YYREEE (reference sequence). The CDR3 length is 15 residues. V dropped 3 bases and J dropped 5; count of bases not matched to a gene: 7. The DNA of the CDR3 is TGTGCCAGCAGCTCGACTAGCGGGTCCCGGGAGACCCAGTACTTC. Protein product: CASSSTSGSRETQYF. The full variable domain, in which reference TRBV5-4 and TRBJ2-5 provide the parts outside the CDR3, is ETGVTQSPTHLIKTRGQQVTLRCSSQSGHNTVSWYQQALGQGPQFIFQYYREEENGRGNFPPRFSGLQFPNYSSELNVNALELDDSALYLCASSSTSGSRETQYFGPGTRLLVL.

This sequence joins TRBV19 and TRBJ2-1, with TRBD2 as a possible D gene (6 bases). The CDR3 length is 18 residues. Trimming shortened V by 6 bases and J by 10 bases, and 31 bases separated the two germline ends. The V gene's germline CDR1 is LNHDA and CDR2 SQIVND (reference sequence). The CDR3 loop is CASRLNGGPRSGRDEQFF. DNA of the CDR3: TGTGCCAGTAGGCTCAACGGAGGACCCCGTAGCGGACGGGACGAGCAGTTCTTC.

The CDR3 DNA sequence: TGTGCCAGCAGCGTGTATGGGTCTAGCGGGAGGGTCCCCGAGCAGTTCTTC. Translation: CASSVYGSSGRVPEQFF. This chain connects TRBV7-2 to TRBJ2-1, with TRBD2 matching 12 bases. The CDR3 length is 17 residues. Trimming took 5 bases from V and 10 from J; bases not matched to a gene: 15. CDR1 is SGHTA and CDR2 is FQGNSA in the germline V gene.

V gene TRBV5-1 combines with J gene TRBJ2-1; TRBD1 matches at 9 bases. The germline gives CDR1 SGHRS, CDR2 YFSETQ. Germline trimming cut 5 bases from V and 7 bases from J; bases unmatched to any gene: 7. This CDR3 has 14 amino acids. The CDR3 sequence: CASRSTGQGNEQFF. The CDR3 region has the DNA TGCGCCAGCAGATCCACGGGACAGGGAAATGAGCAGTTCTTC.

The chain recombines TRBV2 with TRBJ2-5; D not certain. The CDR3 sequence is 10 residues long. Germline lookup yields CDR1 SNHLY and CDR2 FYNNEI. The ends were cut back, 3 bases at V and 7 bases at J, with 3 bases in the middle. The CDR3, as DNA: TGTGCCAGCAGTGAGCTGACCCAGTACTTC. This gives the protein CASSELTQYF.

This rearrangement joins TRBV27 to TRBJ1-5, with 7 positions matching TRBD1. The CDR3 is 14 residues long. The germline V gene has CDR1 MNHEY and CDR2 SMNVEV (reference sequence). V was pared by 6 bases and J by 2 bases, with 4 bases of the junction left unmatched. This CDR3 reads CASSPGQRNQPQHF. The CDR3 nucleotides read TGTGCCAGCAGCCCGGGACAGCGCAATCAGCCCCAGCATTTT.

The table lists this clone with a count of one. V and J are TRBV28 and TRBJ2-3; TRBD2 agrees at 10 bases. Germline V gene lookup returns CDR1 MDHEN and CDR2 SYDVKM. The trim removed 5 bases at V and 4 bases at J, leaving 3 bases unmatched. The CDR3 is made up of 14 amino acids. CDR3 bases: TGTGCCAGCAGTCTAGCGGGAGCGGCAGATACGCAGTATTTT. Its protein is CASSLAGAADTQYF.